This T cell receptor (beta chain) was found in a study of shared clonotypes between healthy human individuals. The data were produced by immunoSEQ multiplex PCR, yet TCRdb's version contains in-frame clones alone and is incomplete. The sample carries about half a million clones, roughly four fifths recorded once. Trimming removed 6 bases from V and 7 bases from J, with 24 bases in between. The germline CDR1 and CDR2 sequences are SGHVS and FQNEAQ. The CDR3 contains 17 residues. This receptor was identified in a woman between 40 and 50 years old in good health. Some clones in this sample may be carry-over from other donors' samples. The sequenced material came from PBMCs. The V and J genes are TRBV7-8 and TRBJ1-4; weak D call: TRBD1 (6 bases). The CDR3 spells CASSFHKQQGRAEKLFF. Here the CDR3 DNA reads TGTGCCAGCAGTTTCCATAAACAACAGGGACGGGCTGAAAAACTGTTTTTT.